This is a list of T cell receptor beta chains from one sample in a study of T cell responses to AZD1222 COVID-19 vaccine. TCRdb keeps only in-frame clones here, not all; method: immunoSEQ multiplex PCR. The sample lists 12,000 to 15,000 clones, 84% seen once, with around 39% in the top ten. Sequences were derived from peripheral blood, sampled 28 days after the second AZD1222 dose. These receptors were collected from an adult who received the AZD1222 COVID-19 vaccine. CDR3s include the opening cysteine and the closing phenylalanine or tryptophan.

v_call	j_call	cdr3_aa
TRBV19	TRBJ2-2	CASSIGGTGVTGELFF
TRBV12-5	TRBJ2-2	CASHYGVTGELFF
TRBV4-1	TRBJ1-1	CASSQGFLNTEAFF
TRBV7-9	TRBJ2-3	CASSFSPDRTDTQYF
TRBV6-5	TRBJ2-1	CASSPTRGSGNEQFF
TRBV12-3/TRBV12-4	TRBJ1-1	CASSFQGFEAFF
TRBV9	TRBJ2-3	CASSAPQTGYTDTQYF
TRBV2	TRBJ1-1	CASIRTRNTEAFF
TRBV5-1	TRBJ1-5	CASSFDSNQPQHF
TRBV30	TRBJ2-7	CAVFRDTSYEQYF
TRBV5-8	TRBJ1-5	CASSLGNQPQHF
TRBV2	TRBJ1-2	CASSEDRNYGYTF
TRBV9	TRBJ2-2	CASSVVAPSGGELFF
TRBV5-1	TRBJ2-7	CASSLGHGQYEQYF